The clone carrying this T cell receptor beta chain has just a few counts. What it binds is unknown. The data stem from a study of beta chain features in type 1 diabetes. Every bit of the isolated RNA underwent reverse transcription, so sequencing read expressed TCRB transcripts. Generated by immunoSEQ multiplex PCR, the TCRdb table keeps only in-frame clones and is missing some. In the table there are 600,000 or so clones, roughly 13% of which are singletons. A single heparinised draw of approximately 0.12 L on average was taken per donor. Purity (above 95%) was reached by all sorted populations. The study, taken as a whole, reports: Patients with Type 1 diabetes showed moderately but significantly shorter TCRB CDR3s in all four CD4+ subsets. High-TCR-expressing cells could be over-represented by cDNA sequencing.

Per the germline V gene, CDR1 is SGHTA and CDR2 is FQGNSA. V dropped 5 bases and J dropped 9; count of bases not matched to a gene: 12. The CDR3 contains 14 residues. What was sequenced was naive CD4+ T cells from blood. The rearrangement joins TRBV7-2 to TRBJ2-7; 8 bases agree with TRBD1. The TCR sequence derives from a man aged 18 to 30 with type 1 diabetes. The CDR3 nucleotides read TGTGCCAGCAGCCCCGACGGGACAGGCTCTGGGCAGTACTTC. This translates into CASSPDGTGSGQYF.